This T cell receptor beta chain is drawn from a study of beta chain features in type 1 diabetes. Study findings and constraints: Since sequencing was performed on cDNA, cells with high TCR expression could be over-represented. TCRB CDR3s from Type 1 diabetes patients were moderately but significantly shorter in all four CD4+ subsets.

This CDR3 has 13 residues. The germline CDR1 and CDR2 sequences are SGDLS and YYNGEE. The germline V and J ends were trimmed by 1 base and 5 bases, with 6 bases remaining between them. Regarding this clone: The antigen is not known.

The study reverse transcribed the entire isolated RNA, so it sequenced expressed TCRB transcripts. Sequenced by immunoSEQ multiplex PCR; TCRdb stores in-frame clones only, minus some. The sample consists of 45,000 to 60,000 clones, roughly 45% of them appearing once. Sequencing was performed on stem cell memory CD4+ T cells from blood. The receptor comes from a man in his thirties or forties with type 1 diabetes. J is TRBJ2-2 and V is TRBV9; D is perhaps TRBD1 (5 bases). CDR3 residues: CASSVRGTGELFF. CDR3 DNA sequence: TGTGCCAGCAGCGTAAGGGGAACCGGGGAGCTGTTTTTT.